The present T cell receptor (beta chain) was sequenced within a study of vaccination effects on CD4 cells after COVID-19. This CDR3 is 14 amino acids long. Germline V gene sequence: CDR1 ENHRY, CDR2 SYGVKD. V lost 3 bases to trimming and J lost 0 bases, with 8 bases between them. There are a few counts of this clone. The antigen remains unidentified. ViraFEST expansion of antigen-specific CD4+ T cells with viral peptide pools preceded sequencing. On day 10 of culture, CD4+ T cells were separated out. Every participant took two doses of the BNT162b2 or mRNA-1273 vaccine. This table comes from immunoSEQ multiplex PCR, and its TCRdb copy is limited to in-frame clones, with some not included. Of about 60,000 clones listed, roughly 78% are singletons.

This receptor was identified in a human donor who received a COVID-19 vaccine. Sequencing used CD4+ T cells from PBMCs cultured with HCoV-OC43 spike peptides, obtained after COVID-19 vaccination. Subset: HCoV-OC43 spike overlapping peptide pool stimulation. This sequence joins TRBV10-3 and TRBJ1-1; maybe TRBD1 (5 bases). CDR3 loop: CAISEGVLNTEAFF. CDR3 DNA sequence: TGTGCCATCAGTGAAGGGGTTTTGAACACTGAAGCTTTCTTT.